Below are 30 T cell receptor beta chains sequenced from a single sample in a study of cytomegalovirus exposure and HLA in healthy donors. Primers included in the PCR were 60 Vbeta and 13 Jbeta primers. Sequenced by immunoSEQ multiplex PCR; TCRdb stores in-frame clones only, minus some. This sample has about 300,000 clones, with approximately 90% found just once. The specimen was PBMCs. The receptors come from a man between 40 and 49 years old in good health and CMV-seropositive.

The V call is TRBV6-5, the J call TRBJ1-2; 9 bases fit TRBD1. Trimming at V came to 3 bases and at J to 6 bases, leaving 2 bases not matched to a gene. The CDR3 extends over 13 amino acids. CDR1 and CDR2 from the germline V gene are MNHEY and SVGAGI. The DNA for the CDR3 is TGTGCCAGCAGTTATGGACAGGGGAATGGCTACACCTTC. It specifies CASSYGQGNGYTF.

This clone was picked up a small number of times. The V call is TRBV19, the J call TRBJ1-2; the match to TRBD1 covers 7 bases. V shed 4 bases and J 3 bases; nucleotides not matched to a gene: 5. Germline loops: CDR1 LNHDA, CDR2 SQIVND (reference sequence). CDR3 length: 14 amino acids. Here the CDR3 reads CASSTTGSDYGYTF. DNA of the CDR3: TGTGCCAGTAGTACGACAGGGAGCGACTATGGCTACACCTTC.

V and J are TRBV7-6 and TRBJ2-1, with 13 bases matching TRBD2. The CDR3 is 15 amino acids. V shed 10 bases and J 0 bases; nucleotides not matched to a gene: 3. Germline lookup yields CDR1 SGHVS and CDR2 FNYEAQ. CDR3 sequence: CATGLAGSSYNEQFF. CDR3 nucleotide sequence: TGTGCCACGGGACTAGCGGGGAGCTCCTACAATGAGCAGTTCTTC.

The DNA of the CDR3 is TGTGCCAGTCCGGGCGCGGGAGCCAAAAACATTCAGTACTTC. Translating it yields CASPGAGAKNIQYF. The chain has TRBV28 and TRBJ2-4; TRBD2 is a possible D gene (5 bases). Germline-derived CDR1 and CDR2 are MDHEN and SYDVKM. CDR3 length: 14 residues. V lost 9 bases to trimming and J lost 0 bases, with 12 bases between them.

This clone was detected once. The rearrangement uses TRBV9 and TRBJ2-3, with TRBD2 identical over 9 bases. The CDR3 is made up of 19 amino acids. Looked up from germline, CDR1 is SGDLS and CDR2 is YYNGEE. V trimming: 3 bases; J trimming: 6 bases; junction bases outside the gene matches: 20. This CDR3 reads CASSDRSPSGTISSDTQYF. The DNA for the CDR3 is TGTGCCAGCAGCGATAGGAGTCCTAGCGGGACCATATCTTCGGATACGCAGTATTTT.

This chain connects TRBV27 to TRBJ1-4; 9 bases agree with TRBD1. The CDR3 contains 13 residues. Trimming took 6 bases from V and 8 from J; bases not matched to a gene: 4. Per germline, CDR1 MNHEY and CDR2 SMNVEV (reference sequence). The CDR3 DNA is TGTGCCAGCAGGGGACAGGGAAGGGAAAAACTGTTTTTT. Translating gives CASRGQGREKLFF. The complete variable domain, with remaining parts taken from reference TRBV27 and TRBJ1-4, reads EAQVTQNPRYLITVTGKKLTVTCSQNMNHEYMSWYRQDPGLGLRQIYYSMNVEVTDKGDVPEGYKVSRKEKRNFPLILESPSPNQTSLYFCASRGQGREKLFFGSGTQLSVL.

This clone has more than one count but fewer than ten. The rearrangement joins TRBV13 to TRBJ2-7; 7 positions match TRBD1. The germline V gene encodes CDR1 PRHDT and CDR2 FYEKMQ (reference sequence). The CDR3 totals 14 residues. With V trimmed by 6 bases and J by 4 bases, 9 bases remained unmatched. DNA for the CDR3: TGTGCCAGCAGTTGGGACAGAACATCTTACGAGCAGTACTTC. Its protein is CASSWDRTSYEQYF.

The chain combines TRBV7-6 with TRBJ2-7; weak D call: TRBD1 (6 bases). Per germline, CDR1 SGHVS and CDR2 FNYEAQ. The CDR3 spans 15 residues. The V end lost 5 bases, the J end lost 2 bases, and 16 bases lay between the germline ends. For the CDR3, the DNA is TGTGCCAGCAGCCTTTCTCAGGGGACCCCCTACGAGCAGTACTTC. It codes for CASSLSQGTPYEQYF.

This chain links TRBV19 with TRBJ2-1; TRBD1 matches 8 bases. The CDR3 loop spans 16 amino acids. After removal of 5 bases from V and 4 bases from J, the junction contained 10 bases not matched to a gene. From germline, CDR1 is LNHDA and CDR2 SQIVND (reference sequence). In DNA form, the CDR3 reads TGTGCCAGTAGTTCCTCGGGGACAGGATTATACAATGAGCAGTTCTTC. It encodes CASSSSGTGLYNEQFF.

The DNA for the CDR3 is TGTGCCAGCAGTGAAGCGCTTCTAGGGAGCTATGGCTACACCTTC. Translated, it gives CASSEALLGSYGYTF. The chain links TRBV6-1 to TRBJ1-2; D unresolved. This CDR3 has 15 residues. Trimming took off 0 bases at V and 4 bases at J, with 12 bases between the two ends. Germline-derived CDR1 and CDR2 are MNHNS and SASEGT.

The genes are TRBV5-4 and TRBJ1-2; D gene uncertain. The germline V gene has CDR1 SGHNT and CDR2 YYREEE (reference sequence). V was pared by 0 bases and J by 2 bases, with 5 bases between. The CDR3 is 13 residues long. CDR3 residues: CASSLGENYGYTF. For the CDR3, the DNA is TGTGCCAGCAGCTTGGGAGAAAACTATGGCTACACCTTC.

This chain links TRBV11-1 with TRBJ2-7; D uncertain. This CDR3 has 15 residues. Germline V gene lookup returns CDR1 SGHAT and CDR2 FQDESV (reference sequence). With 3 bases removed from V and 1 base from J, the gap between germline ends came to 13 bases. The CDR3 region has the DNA TGTGCCAGCAGCTTCGGAACAGCCCCTTCCTACGAGCAGTACTTC. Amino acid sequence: CASSFGTAPSYEQYF.

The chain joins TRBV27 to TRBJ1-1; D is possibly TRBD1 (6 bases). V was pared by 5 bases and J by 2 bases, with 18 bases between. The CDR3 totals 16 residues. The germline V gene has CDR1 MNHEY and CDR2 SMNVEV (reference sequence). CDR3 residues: CASSPPPGTTNTEAFF. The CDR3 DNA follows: TGTGCCAGCAGTCCTCCTCCCGGGACAACCAACACTGAAGCTTTCTTT.

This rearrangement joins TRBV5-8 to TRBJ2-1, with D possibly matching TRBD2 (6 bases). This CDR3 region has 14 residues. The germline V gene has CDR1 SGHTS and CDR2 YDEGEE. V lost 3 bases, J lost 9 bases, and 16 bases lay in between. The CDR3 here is CASSWGLAGSEQFF. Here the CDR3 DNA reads TGTGCCAGCAGCTGGGGATTGGCGGGGAGTGAGCAGTTCTTC. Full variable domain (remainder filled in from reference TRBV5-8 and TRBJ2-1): EAGVTQSPTHLIKTRGQQATLRCSPISGHTSVYWYQQALGLGLQFLLWYDEGEERNRGNFPPRFSGRQFPNYSSELNVNALELEDSALYLCASSWGLAGSEQFFGPGTRLTVL.

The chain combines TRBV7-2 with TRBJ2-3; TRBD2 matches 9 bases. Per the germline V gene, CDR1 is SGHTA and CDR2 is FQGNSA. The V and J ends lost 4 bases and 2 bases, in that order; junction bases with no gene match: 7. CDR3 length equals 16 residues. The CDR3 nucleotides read TGTGCCAGCAGCTCCCCGCTAGCGGGGTTCACAGATACGCAGTATTTT. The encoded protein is CASSSPLAGFTDTQYF.

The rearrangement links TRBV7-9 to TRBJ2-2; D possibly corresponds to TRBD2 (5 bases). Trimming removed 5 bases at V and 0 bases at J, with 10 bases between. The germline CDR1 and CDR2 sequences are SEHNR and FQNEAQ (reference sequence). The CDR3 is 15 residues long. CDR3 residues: CASSASGANTGELFF. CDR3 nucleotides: TGTGCCAGCAGCGCCAGCGGAGCGAACACCGGGGAGCTGTTTTTT.

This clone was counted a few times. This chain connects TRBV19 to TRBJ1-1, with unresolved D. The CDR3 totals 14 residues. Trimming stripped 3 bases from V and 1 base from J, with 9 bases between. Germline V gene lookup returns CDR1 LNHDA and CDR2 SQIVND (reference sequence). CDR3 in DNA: TGTGCCAGTAGTATGGAAAACAGGAACACTGAAGCTTTCTTT. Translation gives CASSMENRNTEAFF.

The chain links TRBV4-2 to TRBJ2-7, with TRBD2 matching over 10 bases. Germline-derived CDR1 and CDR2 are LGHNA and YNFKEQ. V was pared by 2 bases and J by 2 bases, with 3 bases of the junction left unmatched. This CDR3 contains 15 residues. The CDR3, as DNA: TGTGCCAGCAGCCAAATAGCGGGAGGCCCCTACGAGCAGTACTTC. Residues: CASSQIAGGPYEQYF.

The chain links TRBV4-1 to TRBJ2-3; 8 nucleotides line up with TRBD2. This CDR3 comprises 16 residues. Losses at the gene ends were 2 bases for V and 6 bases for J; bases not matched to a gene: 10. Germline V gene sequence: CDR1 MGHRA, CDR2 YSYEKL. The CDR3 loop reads CASSQPTSGRWDTQYF. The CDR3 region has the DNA TGCGCCAGCAGCCAACCTACTAGCGGTCGTTGGGATACGCAGTATTTT.

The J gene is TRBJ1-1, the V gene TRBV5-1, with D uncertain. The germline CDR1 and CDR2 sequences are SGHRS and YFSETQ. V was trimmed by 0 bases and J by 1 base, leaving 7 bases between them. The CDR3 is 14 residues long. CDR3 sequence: CASSLGPSNTEAFF. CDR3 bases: TGCGCCAGCAGCTTGGGTCCATCGAACACTGAAGCTTTCTTT.

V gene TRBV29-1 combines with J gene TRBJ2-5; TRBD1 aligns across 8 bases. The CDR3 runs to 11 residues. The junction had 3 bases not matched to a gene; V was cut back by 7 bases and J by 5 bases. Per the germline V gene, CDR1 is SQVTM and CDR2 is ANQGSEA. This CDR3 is CSGYRGETQYF. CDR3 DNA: TGCAGCGGGTACAGGGGGGAGACCCAGTACTTC. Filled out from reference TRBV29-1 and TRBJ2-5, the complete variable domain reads SAVISQKPSRDICQRGTSLTIQCQVDSQVTMMFWYRQQPGQSLTLIATANQGSEATYESGFVIDKFPISRPNLTFSTLTVSNMSPEDSSIYLCSGYRGETQYFGPGTRLLVL.

The CDR3 DNA is TGTGCCAGCAGCTTAGGCGGGGGGGGATCGGAGACCCAGTACTTC. This translates into CASSLGGGGSETQYF. This chain uses TRBV13 with TRBJ2-5; 8 positions match TRBD2. J gave up 5 bases and V 0 bases, and 5 bases lay outside the gene matches. The CDR3 spans 15 residues. Germline-derived CDR1 and CDR2 are PRHDT and FYEKMQ (reference sequence).

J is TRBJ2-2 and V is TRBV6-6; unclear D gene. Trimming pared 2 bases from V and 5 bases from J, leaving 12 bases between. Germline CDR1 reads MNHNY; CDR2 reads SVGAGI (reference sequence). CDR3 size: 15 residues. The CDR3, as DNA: TGTGCCAGCAGTTACCAATCCCAAGCTACCGGGGAGCTGTTTTTT. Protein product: CASSYQSQATGELFF.

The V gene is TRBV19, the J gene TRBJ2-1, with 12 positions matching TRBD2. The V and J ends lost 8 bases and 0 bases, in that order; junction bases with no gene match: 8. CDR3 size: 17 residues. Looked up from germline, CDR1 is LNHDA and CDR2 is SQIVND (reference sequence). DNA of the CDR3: TGTGCCAGTTCCGGGACTAGCGGGCCGAGCTCCTACAATGAGCAGTTCTTC. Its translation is CASSGTSGPSSYNEQFF.

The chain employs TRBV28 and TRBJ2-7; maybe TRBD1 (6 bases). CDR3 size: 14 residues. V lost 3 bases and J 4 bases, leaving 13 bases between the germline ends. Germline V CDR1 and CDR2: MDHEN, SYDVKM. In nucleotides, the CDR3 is TGTGCCAGCAGTTTCGGGGACATACCATACGAGCAGTACTTC. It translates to CASSFGDIPYEQYF.

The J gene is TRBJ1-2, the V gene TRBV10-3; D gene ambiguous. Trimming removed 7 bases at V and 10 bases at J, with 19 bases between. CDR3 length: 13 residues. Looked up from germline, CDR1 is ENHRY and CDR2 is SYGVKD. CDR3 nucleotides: TGTGCCATCAAATCTGGTGCTGACAACGACTACACCTTC. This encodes CAIKSGADNDYTF.

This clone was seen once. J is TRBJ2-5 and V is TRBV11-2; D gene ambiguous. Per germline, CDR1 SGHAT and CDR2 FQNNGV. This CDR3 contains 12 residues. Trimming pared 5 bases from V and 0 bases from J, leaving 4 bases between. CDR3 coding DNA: TGTGCCAGCAGCCAGGACCAAGAGACCCAGTACTTC. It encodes CASSQDQETQYF.

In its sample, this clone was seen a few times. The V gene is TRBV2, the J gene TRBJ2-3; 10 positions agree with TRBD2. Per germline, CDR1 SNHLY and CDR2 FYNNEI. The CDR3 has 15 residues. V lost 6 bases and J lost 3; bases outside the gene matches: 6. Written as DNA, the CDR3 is TGTGCCAGCAGACTAGCGGGACTTTCAACAGATACGCAGTATTTT. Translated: CASRLAGLSTDTQYF.

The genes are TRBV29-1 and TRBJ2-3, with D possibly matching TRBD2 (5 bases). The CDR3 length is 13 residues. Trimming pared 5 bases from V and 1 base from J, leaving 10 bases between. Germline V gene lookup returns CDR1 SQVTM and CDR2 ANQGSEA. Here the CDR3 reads CSVRGRGTDTQYF. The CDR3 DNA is TGCAGCGTTCGAGGGCGAGGCACAGATACGCAGTATTTT.

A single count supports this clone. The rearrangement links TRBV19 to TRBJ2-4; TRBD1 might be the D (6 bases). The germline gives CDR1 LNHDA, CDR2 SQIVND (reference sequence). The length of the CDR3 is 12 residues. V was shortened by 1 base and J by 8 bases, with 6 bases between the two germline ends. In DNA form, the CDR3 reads TGTGCCAGTAGTATAGCAGGGGACATTCAGTACTTC. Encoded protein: CASSIAGDIQYF.